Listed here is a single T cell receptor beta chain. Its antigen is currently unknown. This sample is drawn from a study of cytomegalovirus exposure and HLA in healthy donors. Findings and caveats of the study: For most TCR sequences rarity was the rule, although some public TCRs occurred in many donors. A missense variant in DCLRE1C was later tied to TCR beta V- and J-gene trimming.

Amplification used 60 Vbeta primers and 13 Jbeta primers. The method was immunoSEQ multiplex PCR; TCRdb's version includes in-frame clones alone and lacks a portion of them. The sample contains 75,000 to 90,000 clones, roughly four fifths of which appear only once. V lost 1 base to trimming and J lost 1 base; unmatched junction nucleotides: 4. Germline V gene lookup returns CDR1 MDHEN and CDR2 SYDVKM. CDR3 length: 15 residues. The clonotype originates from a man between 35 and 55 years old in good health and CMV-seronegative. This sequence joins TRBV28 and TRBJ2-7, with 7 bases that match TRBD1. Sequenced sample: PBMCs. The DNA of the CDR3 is TGTGCCAGCAGTTTATCCCCGGGACAGTCCTACGAGCAGTACTTC. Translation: CASSLSPGQSYEQYF.